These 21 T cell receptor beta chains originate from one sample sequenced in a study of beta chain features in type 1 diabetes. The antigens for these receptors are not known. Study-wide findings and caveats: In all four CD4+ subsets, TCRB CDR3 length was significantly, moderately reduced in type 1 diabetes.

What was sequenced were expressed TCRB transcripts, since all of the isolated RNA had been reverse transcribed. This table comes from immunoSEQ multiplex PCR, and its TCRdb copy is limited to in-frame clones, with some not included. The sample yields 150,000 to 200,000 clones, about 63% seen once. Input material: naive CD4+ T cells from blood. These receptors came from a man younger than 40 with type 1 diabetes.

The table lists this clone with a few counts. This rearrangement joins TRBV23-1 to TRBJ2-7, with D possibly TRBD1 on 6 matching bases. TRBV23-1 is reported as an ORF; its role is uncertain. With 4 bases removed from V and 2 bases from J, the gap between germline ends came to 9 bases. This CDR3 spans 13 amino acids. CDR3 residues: CASSLRDTYEQYF. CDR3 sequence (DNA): TGCGCCAGCAGTCTCCGGGACACCTACGAGCAGTACTTC.

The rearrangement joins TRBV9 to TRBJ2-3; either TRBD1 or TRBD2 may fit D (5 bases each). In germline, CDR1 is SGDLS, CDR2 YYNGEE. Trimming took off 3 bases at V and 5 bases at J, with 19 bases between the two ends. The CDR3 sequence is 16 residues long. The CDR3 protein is CASSATGTGTKDTQYF. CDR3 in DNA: TGTGCCAGCAGCGCAACCGGTACCGGGACGAAAGATACGCAGTATTTT.

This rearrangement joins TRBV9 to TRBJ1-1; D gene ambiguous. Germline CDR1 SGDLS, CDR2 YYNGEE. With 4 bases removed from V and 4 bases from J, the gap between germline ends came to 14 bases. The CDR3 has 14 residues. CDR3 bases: TGTGCCAGCAGCTCCCGGAGACGTGGCACTGAAGCTTTCTTT. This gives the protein CASSSRRRGTEAFF.

The CDR3 DNA reads as TGTGCCAGCAGTTACCGGGACAGATCCTATGGCTACACCTTC. This codes for CASSYRDRSYGYTF. The chain is built from TRBV6-5 and TRBJ1-2; TRBD1 agrees at 7 bases. Germline lookup yields CDR1 MNHEY and CDR2 SVGAGI. The V segment lost 2 bases and the J segment 4 bases; nucleotides outside the gene matches: 4. The CDR3 is 14 residues long.

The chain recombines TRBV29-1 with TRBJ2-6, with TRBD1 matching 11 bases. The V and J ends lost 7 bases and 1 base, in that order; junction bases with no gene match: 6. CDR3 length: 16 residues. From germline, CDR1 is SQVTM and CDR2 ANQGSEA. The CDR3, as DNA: TGCAGCGCCGAGGACAGGGGGCGTTCTGGGGCCAACGTCCTGACTTTC. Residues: CSAEDRGRSGANVLTF.

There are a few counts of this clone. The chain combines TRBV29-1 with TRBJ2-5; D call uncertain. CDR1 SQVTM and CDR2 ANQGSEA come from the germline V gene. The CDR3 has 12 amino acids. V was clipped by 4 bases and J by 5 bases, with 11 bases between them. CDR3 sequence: CSVVRSEETQYF. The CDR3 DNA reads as TGCAGCGTTGTACGTTCAGAGGAGACCCAGTACTTC.

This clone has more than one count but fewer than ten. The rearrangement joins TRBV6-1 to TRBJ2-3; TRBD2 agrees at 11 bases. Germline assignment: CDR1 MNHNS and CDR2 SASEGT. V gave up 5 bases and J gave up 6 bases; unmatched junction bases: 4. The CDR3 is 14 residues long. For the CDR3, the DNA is TGTGCCAGCAGTCCTAGCGGGGGGAAGGATACGCAGTATTTT. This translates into CASSPSGGKDTQYF.

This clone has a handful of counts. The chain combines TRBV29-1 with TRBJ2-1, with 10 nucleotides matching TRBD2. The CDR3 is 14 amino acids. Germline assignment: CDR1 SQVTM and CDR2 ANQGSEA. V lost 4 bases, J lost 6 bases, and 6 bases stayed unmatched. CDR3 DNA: TGCAGCGTTGTGCCCCTAGCGGGGGTCAATGAGCAGTTCTTC. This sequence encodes CSVVPLAGVNEQFF.

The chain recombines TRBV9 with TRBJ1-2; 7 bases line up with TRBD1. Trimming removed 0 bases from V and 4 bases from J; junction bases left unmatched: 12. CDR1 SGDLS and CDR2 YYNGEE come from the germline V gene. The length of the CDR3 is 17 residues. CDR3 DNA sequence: TGTGCCAGCAGCGTAGCTGAGACAGGGCTTCAAGGCTATGGCTACACCTTC. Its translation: CASSVAETGLQGYGYTF.

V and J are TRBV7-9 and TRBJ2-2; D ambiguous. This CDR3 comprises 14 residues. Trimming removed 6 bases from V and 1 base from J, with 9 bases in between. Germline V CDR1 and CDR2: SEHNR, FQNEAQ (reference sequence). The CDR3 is CASSSRQNTGELFF. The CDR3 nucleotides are TGTGCCAGCAGTTCGAGACAGAACACCGGGGAGCTGTTTTTT.

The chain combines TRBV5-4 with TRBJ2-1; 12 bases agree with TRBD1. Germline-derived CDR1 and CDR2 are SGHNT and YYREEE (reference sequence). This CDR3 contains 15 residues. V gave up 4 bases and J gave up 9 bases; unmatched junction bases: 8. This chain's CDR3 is CASSVPGQGAGEQFF. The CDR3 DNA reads TGTGCCAGCAGCGTACCGGGACAGGGGGCAGGTGAGCAGTTCTTC.

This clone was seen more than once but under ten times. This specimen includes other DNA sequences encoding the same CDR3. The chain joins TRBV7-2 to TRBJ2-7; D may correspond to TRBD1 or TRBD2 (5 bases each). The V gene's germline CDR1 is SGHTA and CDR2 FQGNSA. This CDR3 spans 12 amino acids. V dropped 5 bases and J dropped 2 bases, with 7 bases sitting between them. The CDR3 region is CASSLGAYEQYF. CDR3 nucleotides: TGTGCCAGCAGCCTGGGGGCCTACGAGCAGTACTTC. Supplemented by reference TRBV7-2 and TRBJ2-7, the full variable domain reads GAGVSQSPSNKVTEKGKDVELRCDPISGHTALYWYRQSLGQGLEFLIYFQGNSAPDKSGLPSDRFSAERTGGSVSTLTIQRTQQEDSAVYLCASSLGAYEQYFGPGTRLTVT.

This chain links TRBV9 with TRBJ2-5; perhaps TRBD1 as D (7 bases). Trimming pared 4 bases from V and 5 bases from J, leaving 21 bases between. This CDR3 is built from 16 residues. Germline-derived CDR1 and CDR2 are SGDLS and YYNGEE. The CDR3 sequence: CASSPRTGEVTETQYF. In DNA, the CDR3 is TGTGCCAGCAGCCCCCGCACAGGGGAGGTTACGGAGACCCAGTACTTC.

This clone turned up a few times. The CDR3 region is CASSPTGPEAFF. The CDR3, as DNA: TGCGCCAGCAGCCCTACTGGGCCTGAAGCTTTCTTT. The chain couples TRBV5-1 to TRBJ1-1; no reliable D call. The germline CDR1 and CDR2 sequences are SGHRS and YFSETQ. The V end was cut by 4 bases, the J end by 6 bases, with 10 bases between. This CDR3 has 12 residues.

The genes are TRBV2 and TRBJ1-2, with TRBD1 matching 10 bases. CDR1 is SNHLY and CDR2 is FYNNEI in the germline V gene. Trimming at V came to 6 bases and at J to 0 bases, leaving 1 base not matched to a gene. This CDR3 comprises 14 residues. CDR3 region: CASRTGGTNYGYTF. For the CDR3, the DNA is TGTGCCAGCAGGACAGGGGGCACTAACTATGGCTACACCTTC.

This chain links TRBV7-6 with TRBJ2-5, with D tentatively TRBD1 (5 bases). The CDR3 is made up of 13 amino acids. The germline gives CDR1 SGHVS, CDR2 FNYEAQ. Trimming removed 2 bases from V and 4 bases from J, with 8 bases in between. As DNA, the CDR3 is TGTGCCAGCAGCTTAAGCAGGGCAGAGACCCAGTACTTC. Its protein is CASSLSRAETQYF.

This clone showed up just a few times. The CDR3 nucleotides read TGTGCCTGGAGTTCCGGGGGCGGAGGCTACACCTTC. It translates to CAWSSGGGGYTF. The chain recombines TRBV30 with TRBJ1-2; D possibly corresponds to TRBD1 (6 bases). The CDR3 runs 12 residues. The germline gives CDR1 GTSNPN, CDR2 SVGIG (reference sequence). The germline V and J ends were trimmed by 2 bases and 8 bases, with 12 bases remaining between them.

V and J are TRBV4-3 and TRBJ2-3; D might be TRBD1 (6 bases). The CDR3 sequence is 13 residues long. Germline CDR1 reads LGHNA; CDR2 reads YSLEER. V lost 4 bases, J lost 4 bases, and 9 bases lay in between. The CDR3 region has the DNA TGCGCCAGCAGCCGGCAGGGGTCAGATACGCAGTATTTT. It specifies CASSRQGSDTQYF.

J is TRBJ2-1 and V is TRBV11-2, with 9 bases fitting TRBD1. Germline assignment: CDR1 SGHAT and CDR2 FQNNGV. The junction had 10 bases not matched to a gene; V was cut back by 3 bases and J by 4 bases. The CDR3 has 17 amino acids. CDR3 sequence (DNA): TGTGCCAGCAGCTTCACACTTGGACAGGGGTCGTACAATGAGCAGTTCTTC. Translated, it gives CASSFTLGQGSYNEQFF.

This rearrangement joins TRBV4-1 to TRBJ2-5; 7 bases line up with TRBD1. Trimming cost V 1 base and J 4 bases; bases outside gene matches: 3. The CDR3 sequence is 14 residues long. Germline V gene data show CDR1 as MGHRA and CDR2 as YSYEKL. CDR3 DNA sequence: TGCGCCAGCAGCCAAGCGGACAGGCGAGAGACCCAGTACTTC. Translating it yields CASSQADRRETQYF.

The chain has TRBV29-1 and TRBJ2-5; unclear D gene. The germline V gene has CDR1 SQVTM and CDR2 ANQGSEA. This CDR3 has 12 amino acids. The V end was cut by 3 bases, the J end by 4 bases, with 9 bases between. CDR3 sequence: CSVESSGETQYF. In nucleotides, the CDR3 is TGCAGCGTTGAGTCCTCCGGAGAGACCCAGTACTTC.